This TCR beta chain was retrieved from a study of T cells in Graves' hyperthyroidism and ophthalmopathy. General study findings and limits: Most thyroid clonotypes with frequency above 0.001 were detected in blood.

Amplification of TCR beta CDR3 regions used RNA as the template. A set of HTBI primers served as the primers for a first-round RT-PCR of the TCR CDR3. TCRdb re-called the multiplex PCR reads through MiXCR, storing one row per CDR3 protein. The sample consists of 700,000 to 850,000 distinct CDR3 sequences, 35% of them appearing once. Germline assignment: CDR1 PRHDT and CDR2 FYEKMQ (reference sequence). V was cut by 5 bases and J by 8 bases, with 18 bases left in between. The CDR3 covers 15 residues. This clonotype was recorded many times. Its antigen remains unknown. Sequencing was performed on blood. The V call is TRBV13, the J call TRBJ1-4, with D perhaps matching TRBD1 (5 bases). The TCR was taken from a woman in her thirties or forties with Graves' hyperthyroidism. This chain's CDR3 is CASSDRDLLLEKLFF. CDR3 bases: TGTGCCAGCAGCGACCGGGACCTACTACTAGAAAAACTGTTTTTT.